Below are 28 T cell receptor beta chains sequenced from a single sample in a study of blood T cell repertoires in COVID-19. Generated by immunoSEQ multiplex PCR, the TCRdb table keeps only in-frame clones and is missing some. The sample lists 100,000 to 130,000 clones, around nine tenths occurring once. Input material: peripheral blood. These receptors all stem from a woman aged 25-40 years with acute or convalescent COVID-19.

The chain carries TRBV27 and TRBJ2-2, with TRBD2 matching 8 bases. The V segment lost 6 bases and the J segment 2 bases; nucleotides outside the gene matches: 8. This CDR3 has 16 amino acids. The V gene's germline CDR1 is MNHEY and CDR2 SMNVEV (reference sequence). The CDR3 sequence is CASRIPGLANTGELFF. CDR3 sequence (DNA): TGTGCCAGCAGAATCCCCGGACTAGCTAACACCGGGGAGCTGTTTTTT.

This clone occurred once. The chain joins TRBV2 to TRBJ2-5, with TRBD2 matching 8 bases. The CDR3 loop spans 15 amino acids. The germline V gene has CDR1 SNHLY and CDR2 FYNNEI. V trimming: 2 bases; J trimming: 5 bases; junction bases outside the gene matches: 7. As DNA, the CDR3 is TGTGCCAGCAGTGAATCCGAGCGGGAGTGGGAGACCCAGTACTTC. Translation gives CASSESEREWETQYF.

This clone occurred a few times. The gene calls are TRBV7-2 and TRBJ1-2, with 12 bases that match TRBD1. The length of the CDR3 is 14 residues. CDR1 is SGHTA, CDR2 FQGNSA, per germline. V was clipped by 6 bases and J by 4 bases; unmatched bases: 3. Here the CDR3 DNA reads TGTGCCAGCAGTTTGGGACAGGGGGCCTATGGCTACACCTTC. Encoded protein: CASSLGQGAYGYTF.

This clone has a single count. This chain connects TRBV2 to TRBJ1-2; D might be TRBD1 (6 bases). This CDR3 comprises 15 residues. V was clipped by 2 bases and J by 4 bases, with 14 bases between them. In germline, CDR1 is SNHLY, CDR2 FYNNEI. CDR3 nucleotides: TGTGCCAGCAGTGAACTAGCTACAGGGCCCTATGGCTACACCTTC. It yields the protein CASSELATGPYGYTF.

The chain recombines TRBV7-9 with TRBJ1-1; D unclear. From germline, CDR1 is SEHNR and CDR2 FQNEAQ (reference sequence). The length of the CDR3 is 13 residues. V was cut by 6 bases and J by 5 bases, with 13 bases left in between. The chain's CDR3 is CASRINRLTEAFF. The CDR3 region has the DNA TGTGCCAGCAGGATAAACCGACTTACTGAAGCTTTCTTT.

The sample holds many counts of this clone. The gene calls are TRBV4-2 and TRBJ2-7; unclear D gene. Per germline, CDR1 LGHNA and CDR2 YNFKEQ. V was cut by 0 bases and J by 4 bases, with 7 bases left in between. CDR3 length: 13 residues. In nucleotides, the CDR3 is TGTGCCAGCAGCCAAGAGCACGGGTACGAGCAGTACTTC. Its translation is CASSQEHGYEQYF.

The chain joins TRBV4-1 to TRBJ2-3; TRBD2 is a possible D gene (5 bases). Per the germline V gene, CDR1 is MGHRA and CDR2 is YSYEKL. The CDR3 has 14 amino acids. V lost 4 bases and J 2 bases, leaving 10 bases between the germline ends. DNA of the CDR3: TGCGCCAGCAGCCCGGGGAGTTCCACAGATACGCAGTATTTT. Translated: CASSPGSSTDTQYF.

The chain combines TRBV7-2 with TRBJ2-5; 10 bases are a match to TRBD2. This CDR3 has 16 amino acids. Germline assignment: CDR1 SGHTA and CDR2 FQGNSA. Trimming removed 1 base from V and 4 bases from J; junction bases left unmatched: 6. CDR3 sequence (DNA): TGTGCCAGCAGCTTAGGGCTAGCGGGAGTGACAGAGACCCAGTACTTC. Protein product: CASSLGLAGVTETQYF. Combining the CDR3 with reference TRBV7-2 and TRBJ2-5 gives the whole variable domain GAGVSQSPSNKVTEKGKDVELRCDPISGHTALYWYRQSLGQGLEFLIYFQGNSAPDKSGLPSDRFSAERTGGSVSTLTIQRTQQEDSAVYLCASSLGLAGVTETQYFGPGTRLLVL.

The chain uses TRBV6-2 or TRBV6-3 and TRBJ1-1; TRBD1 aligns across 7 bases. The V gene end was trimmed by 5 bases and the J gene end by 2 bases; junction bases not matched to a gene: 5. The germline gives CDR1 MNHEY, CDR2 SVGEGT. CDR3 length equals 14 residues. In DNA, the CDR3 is TGTGCCAGCAGTCCGGGACAGACAAACACTGAAGCTTTCTTT. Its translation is CASSPGQTNTEAFF.

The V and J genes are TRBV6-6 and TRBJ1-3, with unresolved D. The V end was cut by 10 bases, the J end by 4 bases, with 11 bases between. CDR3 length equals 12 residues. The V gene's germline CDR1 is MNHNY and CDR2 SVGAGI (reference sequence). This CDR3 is CATNAGGNTIYF. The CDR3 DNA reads TGTGCCACCAACGCGGGCGGAAACACCATATATTTT.

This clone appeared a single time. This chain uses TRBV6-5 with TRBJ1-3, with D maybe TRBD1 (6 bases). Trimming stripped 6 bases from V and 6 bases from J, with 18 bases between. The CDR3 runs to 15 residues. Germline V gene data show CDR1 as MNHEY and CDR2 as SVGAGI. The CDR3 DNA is TGTGCCAGCAGAGCTCACGGACAGAGGGAAAACACCATATATTTT. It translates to CASRAHGQRENTIYF.

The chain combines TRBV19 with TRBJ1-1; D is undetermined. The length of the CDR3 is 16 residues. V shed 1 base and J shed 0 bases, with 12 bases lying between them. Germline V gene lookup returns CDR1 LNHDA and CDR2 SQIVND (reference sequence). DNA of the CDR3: TGTGCCAGTAGTATAGTGCGGGTATCCATGAACACTGAAGCTTTCTTT. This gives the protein CASSIVRVSMNTEAFF.

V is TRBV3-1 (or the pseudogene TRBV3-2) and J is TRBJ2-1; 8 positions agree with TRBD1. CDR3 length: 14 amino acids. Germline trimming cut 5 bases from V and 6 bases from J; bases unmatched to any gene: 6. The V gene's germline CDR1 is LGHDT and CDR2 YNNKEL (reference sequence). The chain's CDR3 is CASSFGQGFNEQFF. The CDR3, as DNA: TGTGCCAGCAGCTTCGGACAGGGTTTCAATGAGCAGTTCTTC.

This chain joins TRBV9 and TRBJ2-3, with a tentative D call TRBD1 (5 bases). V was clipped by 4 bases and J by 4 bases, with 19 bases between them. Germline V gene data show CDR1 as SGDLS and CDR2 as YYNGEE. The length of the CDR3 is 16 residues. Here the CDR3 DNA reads TGTGCCAGCAGCCCTCGAAGTCAGGGCTTGGCAGATACGCAGTATTTT. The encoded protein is CASSPRSQGLADTQYF.

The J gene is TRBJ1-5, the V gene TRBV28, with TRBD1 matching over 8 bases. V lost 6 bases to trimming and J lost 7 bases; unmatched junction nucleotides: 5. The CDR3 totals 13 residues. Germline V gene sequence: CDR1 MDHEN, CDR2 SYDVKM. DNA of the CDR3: TGTGCCAGCAGAACAGGGGGGGAACAGCCCCAGCATTTT. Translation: CASRTGGEQPQHF.

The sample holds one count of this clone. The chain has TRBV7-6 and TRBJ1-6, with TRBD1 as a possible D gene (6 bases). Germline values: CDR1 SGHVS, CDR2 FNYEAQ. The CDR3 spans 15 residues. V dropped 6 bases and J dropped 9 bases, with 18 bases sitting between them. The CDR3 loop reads CASSPRAGESSPLHF. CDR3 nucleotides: TGTGCCAGCAGTCCACGGGCAGGGGAAAGTTCACCCCTCCACTTT. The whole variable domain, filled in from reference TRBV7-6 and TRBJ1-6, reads GAGVSQSPRYKVTKRGQDVALRCDPISGHVSLYWYRQALGQGPEFLTYFNYEAQQDKSGLPNDRFSAERPEGSISTLTIQRTEQRDSAMYRCASSPRAGESSPLHFGNGTRLTVT.

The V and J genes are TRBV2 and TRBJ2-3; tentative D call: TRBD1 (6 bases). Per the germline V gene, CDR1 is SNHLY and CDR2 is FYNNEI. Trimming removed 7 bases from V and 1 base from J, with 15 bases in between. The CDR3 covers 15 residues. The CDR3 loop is CASNLDRSGTDTQYF. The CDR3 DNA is TGTGCCAGCAACCTCGACAGGTCCGGCACAGATACGCAGTATTTT. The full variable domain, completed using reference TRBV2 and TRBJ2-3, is EPEVTQTPSHQVTQMGQEVILRCVPISNHLYFYWYRQILGQKVEFLVSFYNNEISEKSEIFDDQFSVERPDGSNFTLKIRSTKLEDSAMYFCASNLDRSGTDTQYFGPGTRLTVL.

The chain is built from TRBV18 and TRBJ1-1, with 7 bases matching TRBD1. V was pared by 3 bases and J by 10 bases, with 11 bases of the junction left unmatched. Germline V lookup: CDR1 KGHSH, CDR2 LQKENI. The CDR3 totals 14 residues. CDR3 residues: CASSPALNEGAAFF. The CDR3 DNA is TGTGCCAGCTCACCCGCCCTAAATGAGGGGGCAGCTTTCTTT.

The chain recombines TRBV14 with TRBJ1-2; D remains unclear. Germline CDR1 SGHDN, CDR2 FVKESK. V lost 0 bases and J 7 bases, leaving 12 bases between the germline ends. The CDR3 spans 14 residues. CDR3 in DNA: TGTGCCAGCAGCCAAGAGGTGACCTCGGGTGGCTACACCTTC. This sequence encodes CASSQEVTSGGYTF.

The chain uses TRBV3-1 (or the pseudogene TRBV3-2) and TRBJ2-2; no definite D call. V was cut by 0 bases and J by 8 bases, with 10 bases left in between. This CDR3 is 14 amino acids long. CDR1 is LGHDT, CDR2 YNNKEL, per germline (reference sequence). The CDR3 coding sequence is TGTGCCAGCAGCCAAGACCCAGGCTATGGGGAGCTGTTTTTT. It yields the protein CASSQDPGYGELFF.

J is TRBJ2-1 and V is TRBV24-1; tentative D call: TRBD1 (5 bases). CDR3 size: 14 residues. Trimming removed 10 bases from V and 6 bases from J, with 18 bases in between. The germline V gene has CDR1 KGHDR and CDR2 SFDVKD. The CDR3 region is CATMGHLVFNEQFF. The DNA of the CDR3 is TGTGCCACGATGGGGCATCTAGTATTCAATGAGCAGTTCTTC.

CDR3 DNA: TGTGCCAGCAGCACTCATCTCCCAAATACGCAGTATTTT. Its protein product is CASSTHLPNTQYF. The chain carries TRBV28 and TRBJ2-3; D gene ambiguous. Germline V lookup: CDR1 MDHEN, CDR2 SYDVKM. The CDR3 extends over 13 amino acids. The V gene lost 6 bases and the J gene lost 7 bases, with 14 bases spanning the gap.

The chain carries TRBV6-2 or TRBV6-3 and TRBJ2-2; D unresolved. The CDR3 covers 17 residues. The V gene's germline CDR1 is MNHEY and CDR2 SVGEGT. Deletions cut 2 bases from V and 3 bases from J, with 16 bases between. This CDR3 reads CASSYGVVAKDTGELFF. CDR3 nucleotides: TGTGCCAGCAGTTACGGAGTAGTCGCGAAGGACACCGGGGAGCTGTTTTTT.

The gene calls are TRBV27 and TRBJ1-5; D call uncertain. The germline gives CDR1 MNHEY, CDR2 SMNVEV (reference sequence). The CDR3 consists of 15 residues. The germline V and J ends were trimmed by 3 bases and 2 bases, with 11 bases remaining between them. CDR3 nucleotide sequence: TGTGCCAGCAGTTTTCACGGGTTTCGCAATCAGCCCCAGCATTTT. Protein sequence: CASSFHGFRNQPQHF.

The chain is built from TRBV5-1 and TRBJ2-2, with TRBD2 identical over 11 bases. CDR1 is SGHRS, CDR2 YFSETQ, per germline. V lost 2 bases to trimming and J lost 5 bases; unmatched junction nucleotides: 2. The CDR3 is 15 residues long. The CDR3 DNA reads TGCGCCAGCAGCTTTTCTAGCGGGGGGACCGGGGAGCTGTTTTTT. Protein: CASSFSSGGTGELFF.

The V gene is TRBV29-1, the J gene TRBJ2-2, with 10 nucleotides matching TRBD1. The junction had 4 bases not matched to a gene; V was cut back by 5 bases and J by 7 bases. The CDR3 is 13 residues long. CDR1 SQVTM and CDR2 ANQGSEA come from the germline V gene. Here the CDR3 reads CSVYGTGVGELFF. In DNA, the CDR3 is TGCAGCGTTTACGGGACAGGGGTCGGGGAGCTGTTTTTT.

The CDR3 loop is CASSFEETQYF. The CDR3 DNA reads TGTGCCAGCAGCTTCGAGGAGACCCAGTACTTC. This sequence joins TRBV13 and TRBJ2-5, with D unresolved. V lost 3 bases and J 5 bases, leaving 4 bases between the germline ends. The V gene's germline CDR1 is PRHDT and CDR2 FYEKMQ (reference sequence). There are 11 residues in the CDR3. Supplemented by reference TRBV13 and TRBJ2-5, the full variable domain reads AAGVIQSPRHLIKEKRETATLKCYPIPRHDTVYWYQQGPGQDPQFLISFYEKMQSDKGSIPDRFSAQQFSDYHSELNMSSLELGDSALYFCASSFEETQYFGPGTRLLVL.

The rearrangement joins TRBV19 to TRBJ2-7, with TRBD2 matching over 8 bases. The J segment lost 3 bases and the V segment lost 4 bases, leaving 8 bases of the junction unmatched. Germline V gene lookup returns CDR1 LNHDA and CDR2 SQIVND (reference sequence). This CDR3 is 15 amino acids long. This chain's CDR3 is CASSKSTSVGYEQYF. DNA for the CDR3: TGTGCCAGTAGTAAATCGACTAGCGTCGGCTACGAGCAGTACTTC.